This T cell receptor beta chain was found in a study of T cells in localized non-small cell lung cancer. The study, taken as a whole, reports: Prolonged overall survival went with higher T cell density in the blood. Adjacent lung held a median roughly 60 of the top 100 tumor clones. Owing to sequencing of a solitary tumor region, heterogeneity cannot be discounted.

Judged by abundance, this clone is medium-sized. The antigen is unknown. The V gene's germline CDR1 is SGDLS and CDR2 YYNGEE. The CDR3 is made up of 13 amino acids. V lost 8 bases and J lost 2, with 14 bases in between. Assay: immunoSEQ multiplex PCR; the TCRdb copy retains only in-frame clones and omits some. In the table there are roughly 3,000 clones, around 20% of which are singletons. This clonotype was obtained from a man between 40 and 69 years old with stage I lung adenocarcinoma. V usage is TRBV9 and J usage is TRBJ2-7; D not certain. Sequencing was performed on lung tumor tissue, taken before any cancer treatment. This CDR3 is CARELVQTYEQYV. The CDR3 DNA follows: TGTGCCAGGGAACTGGTCCAAACCTACGAGCAGTACGTC.